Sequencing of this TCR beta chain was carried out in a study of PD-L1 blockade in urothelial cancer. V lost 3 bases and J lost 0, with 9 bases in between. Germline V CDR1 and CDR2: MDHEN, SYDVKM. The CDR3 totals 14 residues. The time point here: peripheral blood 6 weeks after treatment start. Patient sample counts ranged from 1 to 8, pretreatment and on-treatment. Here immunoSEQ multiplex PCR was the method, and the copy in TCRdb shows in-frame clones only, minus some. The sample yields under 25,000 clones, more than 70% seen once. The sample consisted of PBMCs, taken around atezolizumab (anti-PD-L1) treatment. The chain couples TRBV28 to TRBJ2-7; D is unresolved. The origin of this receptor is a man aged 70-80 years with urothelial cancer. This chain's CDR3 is CASSLGRSSYEQYF. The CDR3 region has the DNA TGTGCCAGCAGTTTGGGCAGAAGCTCCTACGAGCAGTACTTC.